Reported below is one TCR beta chain. Antigen: not known. One end of the junction is discordant with germline, which a read error may explain. This specimen comes from a study of CD8+ T cells in alopecia areata. As for the study in general: The tofacitinib course ran for 6 to 18 months and was followed by 6 months off drug. General study points: For lesional scalp, especially alopecia totalis/universalis, clonality was higher than in normal scalp.

Following extraction, RNA underwent reverse transcription to cDNA, which served as the sequencing template. Method: immunoSEQ multiplex PCR; TCRdb's copy keeps in-frame clones and lacks some. The table has roughly 150,000 clones, 80% to 90% seen once; the top ten hold around 15%. Alopecia areata patients provided lesional scalp punch biopsies and peripheral blood. CD4+ and CD8+ T cells were sorted from PBMCs. CDR3 length equals 12 residues. From germline, CDR1 is MNHEY and CDR2 SVGAGI. This TCR came from a human donor with alopecia areata. The sequenced sample was CD8+ T cells sorted from blood, obtained at week 0. V usage is TRBV6-5 and J usage is TRBJ1-2; unclear D gene. CDR3 loop: CGHLDGTYGYTF. The CDR3 bases are TGCGGGCATCTCGACGGAACTTATGGCTACACCTTC.